These 25 T cell receptor beta chains were sequenced from one sample in a study of a mutant IDH1 vaccine in newly diagnosed glioma. The antigens for these receptors are not known. Clones were sequenced by immunoSEQ multiplex PCR, and TCRdb holds only the in-frame ones, with some missing. The sample gives roughly 50,000 clones, roughly three quarters of which show up once; less than 7.5% is in the top ten. The time point: week 35, safety follow-up. Vaccinated patients received 300 ug of mutant IDH1 20-mer peptide per dose, with topical imiquimod. The input for sequencing was PBMCs, taken from a glioma patient whose treatment included an IDH1 peptide vaccine. These receptors originate from a man aged 35 to 55 with glioma.

This chain uses TRBV2 with TRBJ1-2; 8 nucleotides match TRBD1. The V gene's germline CDR1 is SNHLY and CDR2 FYNNEI. The CDR3 is 14 residues long. The V gene end was trimmed by 6 bases and the J gene end by 3 bases; junction bases not matched to a gene: 6. Here the CDR3 DNA reads TGTGCCAGCAGAAAGATACAGGGGGACTATGGCTACACCTTC. Its translation: CASRKIQGDYGYTF.

This chain joins TRBV4-1 and TRBJ2-5; a possible D gene is TRBD2 (6 bases). Germline V gene lookup returns CDR1 MGHRA and CDR2 YSYEKL. CDR3 size: 13 residues. Trimming removed 4 bases at V and 2 bases at J, with 8 bases between. The CDR3 nucleotides are TGCGCCAGCAGCCTGGGACTGCAAGAGACCCAGTACTTC. Translated, it gives CASSLGLQETQYF.

This chain links TRBV18 with TRBJ2-3, with D hard to call. V lost 4 bases, J lost 2 bases, and 22 bases lay in between. The CDR3 loop spans 18 amino acids. Germline-derived CDR1 and CDR2 are KGHSH and LQKENI. CDR3 sequence (DNA): TGTGCCAGCTCACTTCAGTCCAGACTCCGATCGGACACAGATACGCAGTATTTT. This sequence encodes CASSLQSRLRSDTDTQYF.

This clone was observed a handful of times. The chain couples TRBV7-2 to TRBJ1-1; D gene unclear. Germline V lookup: CDR1 SGHTA, CDR2 FQGNSA. The CDR3 runs 13 residues. Deletions cut 4 bases from V and 3 bases from J, with 9 bases between. CDR3 in amino acids: CASSSIADTEAFF. Here the CDR3 DNA reads TGTGCCAGCAGCTCTATTGCGGACACTGAAGCTTTCTTT.

The chain uses TRBV7-2 and TRBJ1-6; TRBD1 is a possible D gene (5 bases). Germline V gives CDR1 SGHTA, CDR2 FQGNSA. There are 17 residues in the CDR3. V was clipped by 2 bases and J by 6 bases, with 17 bases between them. The CDR3 coding sequence is TGTGCCAGCAGCTTACAACCGGTGGGCAGGGTTAATTCACCCCTCCACTTT. Translating it yields CASSLQPVGRVNSPLHF.

V usage is TRBV29-1 and J usage is TRBJ1-1; possibly TRBD1 for D (6 bases). Deletions cut 6 bases from V and 1 base from J, with 15 bases between. Germline values: CDR1 SQVTM, CDR2 ANQGSEA. The CDR3 runs 14 residues. The CDR3 reads CSVAGTLGNTEAFF. CDR3 in DNA: TGCAGCGTGGCCGGGACACTGGGGAACACTGAAGCTTTCTTT.

This clone turned up a few times. The chain links TRBV4-1 to TRBJ1-5, with D maybe TRBD1 (5 bases). This CDR3 has 15 amino acids. V was clipped by 0 bases and J by 5 bases, with 11 bases between them. CDR1 is MGHRA, CDR2 YSYEKL, per germline. The CDR3 nucleotides are TGCGCCAGCAGCCAAGACCCCGGGACGGATCAGCCCCAGCATTTT. Amino acid sequence: CASSQDPGTDQPQHF.

The chain has TRBV7-9 and TRBJ2-3, with 9 bases matching TRBD2. The germline V gene has CDR1 SEHNR and CDR2 FQNEAQ (reference sequence). The CDR3 contains 15 residues. Losses at the gene ends were 6 bases for V and 5 bases for J; bases not matched to a gene: 9. CDR3 coding DNA: TGTGCCAGCAGGAACATAGCGGGGGCCCAAGATACGCAGTATTTT. As protein: CASRNIAGAQDTQYF.

The CDR3 DNA follows: TGCGCCAGCAGCCCCTTAGCGGGGACCTACAATGAGCAGTTCTTC. Its protein is CASSPLAGTYNEQFF. V usage is TRBV4-1 and J usage is TRBJ2-1; 8 bases align to TRBD2. Germline V gene lookup returns CDR1 MGHRA and CDR2 YSYEKL. The V segment lost 4 bases and the J segment 2 bases; nucleotides outside the gene matches: 4. This CDR3 region has 15 residues.

The chain joins TRBV18 to TRBJ1-2; D is possibly TRBD1 (6 bases). Germline V gene sequence: CDR1 KGHSH, CDR2 LQKENI. The CDR3 consists of 15 residues. V lost 6 bases and J 6 bases, leaving 20 bases between the germline ends. The DNA for the CDR3 is TGTGCCAGCTCCCCGGACGTTCCGGGGGCTCATGGCTACACCTTC. Encoded protein: CASSPDVPGAHGYTF.

This chain links TRBV4-1 with TRBJ1-5; TRBD1 might be the D (5 bases). CDR3 length equals 15 residues. V was trimmed by 4 bases and J by 1 base, leaving 11 bases between them. CDR1 MGHRA and CDR2 YSYEKL come from the germline V gene. Here the CDR3 DNA reads TGCGCCAGCAGCCGGAACCGGGACAGCAATCAGCCCCAGCATTTT. It encodes CASSRNRDSNQPQHF.

This clone showed up just once. This chain uses TRBV13 with TRBJ2-7; tentatively, D is TRBD1 (5 bases). Germline values: CDR1 PRHDT, CDR2 FYEKMQ (reference sequence). This CDR3 comprises 14 residues. V lost 2 bases, J lost 2 bases, and 10 bases lay in between. The CDR3: CASSLRGAAYEQYF. For the CDR3, the DNA is TGTGCCAGCAGCTTAAGGGGTGCGGCCTACGAGCAGTACTTC.

This clone was seen a handful of times. The genes are TRBV5-4 and TRBJ2-5, with 8 bases fitting TRBD1. The germline CDR1 and CDR2 sequences are SGHNT and YYREEE (reference sequence). This CDR3 is built from 15 residues. Trimming removed 1 base from V and 3 bases from J; junction bases left unmatched: 5. The CDR3 loop is CASSLPRGREETQYF. The CDR3 coding sequence is TGTGCCAGCAGCTTGCCCAGGGGGCGCGAAGAGACCCAGTACTTC.

This clone has only a few counts. This rearrangement joins TRBV5-4 to TRBJ2-3; D is perhaps TRBD2 (6 bases). CDR1 and CDR2 (germline): SGHNT, YYREEE (reference sequence). V dropped 0 bases and J dropped 2 bases, with 7 bases sitting between them. CDR3 length: 14 amino acids. The CDR3 loop reads CASSLALATDTQYF. In DNA, the CDR3 is TGTGCCAGCAGCTTGGCACTAGCCACAGATACGCAGTATTTT.

The chain joins TRBV27 to TRBJ1-5; no firm D call. CDR1 and CDR2 (germline): MNHEY, SMNVEV (reference sequence). Trimming took 3 bases from V and 7 from J, leaving 10 bases between them. CDR3 size: 13 residues. The CDR3 bases are TGTGCCAGCAGTTTGGGGTTCGGACAGCCCCAGCATTTT. Translating it yields CASSLGFGQPQHF.

The chain is built from TRBV5-1 and TRBJ2-2, with TRBD2 as a possible D gene (6 bases). This CDR3 has 15 residues. Germline CDR1 reads SGHRS; CDR2 reads YFSETQ. Trimming shortened V by 4 bases and J by 4 bases, and 14 bases separated the two germline ends. The CDR3 loop is CASSESGDSTGELFF. CDR3 DNA sequence: TGCGCCAGCAGCGAATCGGGGGATTCCACCGGGGAGCTGTTTTTT. Full variable domain (remainder filled in from reference TRBV5-1 and TRBJ2-2): KAGVTQTPRYLIKTRGQQVTLSCSPISGHRSVSWYQQTPGQGLQFLFEYFSETQRNKGNFPGRFSGRQFSNSRSEMNVSTLELGDSALYLCASSESGDSTGELFFGEGSRLTVL.

The V gene is TRBV5-1, the J gene TRBJ1-4, with unresolved D. The CDR3 spans 14 residues. Trimming removed 5 bases at V and 0 bases at J, with 8 bases between. Per germline, CDR1 SGHRS and CDR2 YFSETQ. DNA for the CDR3: TGCGCCAGCAGGGGCATAGCAACTAATGAAAAACTGTTTTTT. This gives the protein CASRGIATNEKLFF.

This chain joins TRBV6-1 and TRBJ2-7, with D perhaps being TRBD1 or TRBD2 (6 bases each). Germline CDR1 and CDR2: MNHNS and SASEGT. V shed 6 bases and J shed 2 bases, with 11 bases lying between them. The CDR3 is 13 residues long. CDR3 coding DNA: TGTGCCAGCAGGCGGGACATCGCCTACGAGCAGTACTTC. Protein sequence: CASRRDIAYEQYF.

This clone was detected only once. The chain links TRBV6-6 to TRBJ1-5; D is undetermined. The CDR3 is 14 residues long. The V end was cut by 2 bases, the J end by 4 bases, with 9 bases between. CDR1 is MNHNY, CDR2 SVGAGI, per germline (reference sequence). The CDR3 sequence is CASSYIQINQPQHF. The CDR3 DNA follows: TGTGCCAGCAGTTACATACAGATAAATCAGCCCCAGCATTTT.

In this sample, this clone turned up a few times. This chain links TRBV5-6 with TRBJ2-6; D is undetermined. CDR3 length equals 15 residues. The V and J ends lost 4 bases and 0 bases respectively, with 8 bases between them. Per germline, CDR1 SGHDT and CDR2 YYEEEE. This CDR3 is CASSDTSSGANVLTF. The CDR3, as DNA: TGTGCCAGCAGCGACACCAGCTCTGGGGCCAACGTCCTGACTTTC.

The V call is TRBV27, the J call TRBJ2-2, with 8 bases matching TRBD1. The CDR3 extends over 14 amino acids. Germline V CDR1 and CDR2: MNHEY, SMNVEV (reference sequence). This CDR3 is CAARPGQVTGELFF. The DNA for the CDR3 is TGTGCGGCACGTCCGGGACAGGTGACCGGGGAGCTGTTTTTT.

This clone has just a few counts. This chain joins TRBV11-3 and TRBJ2-2, with D unresolved. V lost 2 bases to trimming and J lost 6 bases, with 7 bases between them. In germline, CDR1 is SGHNT, CDR2 YENEEA. The CDR3 covers 13 residues. The CDR3 DNA is TGTGCCAGCAGCTTAAGGGCGGCCGGGGAGCTGTTTTTT. This sequence encodes CASSLRAAGELFF. The complete variable domain, with remaining parts taken from reference TRBV11-3 and TRBJ2-2, reads EAGVVQSPRYKIIEKKQPVAFWCNPISGHNTLYWYLQNLGQGPELLIRYENEEAVDDSQLPKDRFSAERLKGVDSTLKIQPAELGDSAVYLCASSLRAAGELFFGEGSRLTVL.

The rearrangement links TRBV18 to TRBJ2-7; 8 bases line up with TRBD1. Germline-derived CDR1 and CDR2 are KGHSH and LQKENI. This CDR3 is 15 amino acids long. The trim removed 5 bases at V and 1 base at J, leaving 7 bases unmatched. CDR3 region: CASSLRGQESYEQYF. For the CDR3, the DNA is TGTGCCAGCTCATTACGGGGACAGGAGTCCTACGAGCAGTACTTC.

V gene TRBV5-6 combines with J gene TRBJ1-1; D not resolved. Trimming stripped 4 bases from V and 1 base from J, with 14 bases between. The CDR3 is 15 amino acids. Germline CDR1 reads SGHDT; CDR2 reads YYEEEE. The CDR3 here is CASSLRWVPNTEAFF. The CDR3, as DNA: TGTGCCAGCAGCCTCCGGTGGGTCCCGAACACTGAAGCTTTCTTT. The whole variable domain, remainder taken from reference TRBV5-6 and TRBJ1-1, is DAGVTQSPTHLIKTRGQQVTLRCSPKSGHDTVSWYQQALGQGPQFIFQYYEEEERQRGNFPDRFSGHQFPNYSSELNVNALLLGDSALYLCASSLRWVPNTEAFFGQGTRLTVV.

The chain recombines TRBV15 with TRBJ1-5; D not resolved. V lost 0 bases to trimming and J lost 4 bases, with 7 bases between them. From germline, CDR1 is LNHNV and CDR2 YYDKDF (reference sequence). CDR3 length: 14 residues. This chain's CDR3 is CATSRDWGNQPQHF. The DNA of the CDR3 is TGTGCCACCAGCAGAGATTGGGGAAATCAGCCCCAGCATTTT.